The 29 T cell receptor beta chains below were found in one sample sequenced in a study of control samples from healthy donors and cancer patients. Here immunoSEQ multiplex PCR was the method, and the copy in TCRdb shows in-frame clones only, minus some. The table includes around 67,000 clones, approximately 90% detected once. Sequencing was carried out using PBMCs. The receptor set was obtained from a man between 60 and 70 years old with colorectal cancer.

The chain uses TRBV28 and TRBJ1-2, with 9 bases aligning to TRBD1. The V gene's germline CDR1 is MDHEN and CDR2 SYDVKM. The J segment lost 2 bases and the V segment lost 6 bases, leaving 22 bases of the junction unmatched. This CDR3 is 20 amino acids long. The CDR3 DNA reads as TGTGCCAGCAGCAGTCTCGGGACAGGGACTTTCTACCGAGAAAACTATGGCTACACCTTC. It yields the protein CASSSLGTGTFYRENYGYTF.

The rearrangement links TRBV6-6 to TRBJ1-1, with a weak D call TRBD1 (5 bases). V lost 0 bases and J lost 5, with 13 bases in between. Per the germline V gene, CDR1 is MNHNY and CDR2 is SVGAGI (reference sequence). The CDR3 extends over 15 amino acids. The CDR3 loop reads CASSYSGQGWTEAFF. In DNA form, the CDR3 reads TGTGCCAGCAGTTACTCGGGCCAGGGTTGGACTGAAGCTTTCTTT.

The rearrangement uses TRBV5-1 and TRBJ2-7; no clear D gene. The germline gives CDR1 SGHRS, CDR2 YFSETQ. Between the trimmed V and J ends, which lost 0 bases and 3 bases, there was a span of 7 bases. The CDR3 contains 13 residues. Written as DNA, the CDR3 is TGCGCCAGCAGCTTGGCACGGCACTACGAGCAGTACTTC. Amino acid sequence: CASSLARHYEQYF. Full variable domain (outside the CDR3, taken from reference TRBV5-1 and TRBJ2-7): KAGVTQTPRYLIKTRGQQVTLSCSPISGHRSVSWYQQTPGQGLQFLFEYFSETQRNKGNFPGRFSGRQFSNSRSEMNVSTLELGDSALYLCASSLARHYEQYFGPGTRLTVT.

This chain joins TRBV7-2 and TRBJ2-7; D gene unclear. V was clipped by 1 base and J by 5 bases, with 6 bases between them. The CDR3 spans 12 residues. Germline V gives CDR1 SGHTA, CDR2 FQGNSA. The CDR3 coding sequence is TGTGCCAGCAGCTTAGAGCCAGACGAGCAGTACTTC. Residues: CASSLEPDEQYF.

The chain employs TRBV24-1 and TRBJ2-1, with D perhaps assigned TRBD1 or TRBD2 (7 bases each). V was pared by 1 base and J by 7 bases, with 13 bases between. The CDR3 is made up of 15 amino acids. Germline loops: CDR1 KGHDR, CDR2 SFDVKD. CDR3 bases: TGTGCCACCAGTGATTTTGGCAGGGGGGGTAATGAGCAGTTCTTC. Amino acids: CATSDFGRGGNEQFF.

This chain connects TRBV6-2 or TRBV6-3 to TRBJ1-2, with no clear D. Germline values: CDR1 MNHEY, CDR2 SVGEGT. The CDR3 has 13 amino acids. Trimming pared 6 bases from V and 5 bases from J, leaving 13 bases between. Written as DNA, the CDR3 is TGTGCCAGCAGCTCCCGGGCAGATTATGGCTACACCTTC. This sequence encodes CASSSRADYGYTF.

The chain recombines TRBV7-9 with TRBJ2-1; 7 bases match TRBD1. The V and J ends lost 8 bases and 4 bases, in that order; junction bases with no gene match: 8. The germline CDR1 and CDR2 sequences are SEHNR and FQNEAQ (reference sequence). This CDR3 is 14 amino acids long. For the CDR3, the DNA is TGTGCCAGCGGGTATGGGACAGAGTACAATGAGCAGTTCTTC. This gives the protein CASGYGTEYNEQFF. Full variable domain (missing parts from reference TRBV7-9 and TRBJ2-1): DTGVSQNPRHKITKRGQNVTFRCDPISEHNRLYWYRQTLGQGPEFLTYFQNEAQLEKSRLLSDRFSAERPKGSFSTLEIQRTEQGDSAMYLCASGYGTEYNEQFFGPGTRLTVL.

The V and J genes are TRBV3-1 (or the pseudogene TRBV3-2) and TRBJ1-2; 7 bases agree with TRBD1. Per germline, CDR1 LGHDT and CDR2 YNNKEL (reference sequence). V gave up 1 base and J gave up 3 bases; unmatched junction bases: 5. The CDR3 runs 15 residues. The CDR3 nucleotides are TGTGCCAGCAGCCAAGGGGCAGGGGGTGACTATGGCTACACCTTC. It yields the protein CASSQGAGGDYGYTF.

This clone was observed a single time. The chain links TRBV28 to TRBJ1-2, with 10 bases matching TRBD1. The CDR3 loop spans 15 amino acids. With V trimmed by 5 bases and J by 5 bases, 8 bases remained unmatched. CDR1 MDHEN and CDR2 SYDVKM come from the germline V gene. The CDR3 DNA reads as TGTGCCAGCAGTCGCCTACGACAGGGGGCATATGGCTACACCTTC. Translation gives CASSRLRQGAYGYTF.

The V and J genes are TRBV6-5 and TRBJ2-7, with TRBD1 matching over 7 bases. This CDR3 is built from 12 residues. Per the germline V gene, CDR1 is MNHEY and CDR2 is SVGAGI. This CDR3 is CATGRYIDEQYF. The CDR3 DNA follows: TGTGCGACAGGGCGATATATCGACGAGCAGTACTTC.

This chain joins TRBV5-6 and TRBJ2-5, with a tentative D call TRBD1 (7 bases). The CDR3 totals 13 residues. The V gene's germline CDR1 is SGHDT and CDR2 YYEEEE. V lost 4 bases to trimming and J lost 2 bases, with 9 bases between them. In DNA, the CDR3 is TGTGCCAGCAGCGCGGGACAGCAAGAGACCCAGTACTTC. Protein: CASSAGQQETQYF.

The chain links TRBV28 to TRBJ2-6; D is unresolved. The CDR3 totals 15 residues. Trimming shortened V by 5 bases and J by 1 base, and 9 bases separated the two germline ends. From germline, CDR1 is MDHEN and CDR2 SYDVKM. CDR3 nucleotides: TGTGCCAGCAGTATACCCCCTTCTGGGGCCAACGTCCTGACTTTC. The encoded protein is CASSIPPSGANVLTF.

The chain is built from TRBV12-3 or TRBV12-4 and TRBJ2-5; D gene unclear. The length of the CDR3 is 13 residues. The V and J ends lost 5 bases and 5 bases respectively, with 12 bases between them. The CDR3 loop reads CASSPFGRETQYF. In DNA form, the CDR3 reads TGTGCCAGCAGTCCGTTCGGCAGGGAGACCCAGTACTTC.

This clone was seen just once. The rearrangement joins TRBV27 to TRBJ2-1; 8 bases align to TRBD2. Losses at the gene ends were 4 bases for V and 0 bases for J; bases not matched to a gene: 5. CDR3 length: 16 residues. Germline V lookup: CDR1 MNHEY, CDR2 SMNVEV (reference sequence). In nucleotides, the CDR3 is TGTGCCAGCAGTTCACAGCGGGGGAGCTCCTACAATGAGCAGTTCTTC. Translating it yields CASSSQRGSSYNEQFF.

This clone was recorded a few times. This chain connects TRBV12-3 or TRBV12-4 to TRBJ1-1; 8 nucleotides align to TRBD1. The V and J ends lost 7 bases and 5 bases, in that order; junction bases with no gene match: 6. This CDR3 contains 13 residues. CDR3 loop: CASNQGARTEAFF. DNA of the CDR3: TGTGCCAGCAACCAGGGGGCTAGGACTGAAGCTTTCTTT.

The J gene is TRBJ2-5, the V gene TRBV3-1 (or the pseudogene TRBV3-2), with D unclear. Trimming took 0 bases from V and 6 from J, leaving 14 bases between them. CDR1 LGHDT and CDR2 YNNKEL come from the germline V gene (reference sequence). The CDR3 spans 15 residues. This CDR3 reads CASSQEGSGEQTQYF. As DNA, the CDR3 is TGTGCCAGCAGCCAAGAAGGTAGTGGGGAACAGACCCAGTACTTC.

This clone was recorded a few times. CDR3 residues: CASSYGGPGGREQYF. The CDR3 DNA sequence: TGTGCCAGCAGTTACGGGGGGCCAGGGGGCCGCGAGCAGTACTTC. This chain uses TRBV6-5 with TRBJ2-7, with 8 positions matching TRBD1. The CDR3 runs to 15 residues. V dropped 2 bases and J dropped 6; count of bases not matched to a gene: 9. The V gene's germline CDR1 is MNHEY and CDR2 SVGAGI.

CDR3 nucleotide sequence: TGCGCCAGCAGCTTGGACGTCCCGACCGCTGAAGCTTTCTTT. Its translation: CASSLDVPTAEAFF. V is TRBV5-1 and J is TRBJ1-1; D gene uncertain. Trimming took off 0 bases at V and 6 bases at J, with 12 bases between the two ends. The CDR3 totals 14 residues. Per the germline V gene, CDR1 is SGHRS and CDR2 is YFSETQ.

This clone turned up a few times. The chain recombines TRBV23-1 with TRBJ1-4; D call uncertain. TRBV23-1 is an ORF for which the function is uncertain. The CDR3 runs to 14 residues. The V end lost 6 bases, the J end lost 7 bases, and 15 bases lay between the germline ends. The CDR3 DNA reads TGCGCCAGCAGCCCCGGGGTGGCTGGTGAAAAACTGTTTTTT. It encodes CASSPGVAGEKLFF.

This CDR3 is CASRPSGGRQPQHF. Here the CDR3 DNA reads TGTGCCAGCAGACCCTCAGGGGGCCGGCAGCCCCAGCATTTT. The rearrangement links TRBV6-5 to TRBJ1-5, with 8 bases lining up with TRBD1. Germline V gene data show CDR1 as MNHEY and CDR2 as SVGAGI. CDR3 length: 14 amino acids. Germline trimming cut 6 bases from V and 7 bases from J; bases unmatched to any gene: 8.

In its sample, this clone was seen a few times. The chain employs TRBV28 and TRBJ2-7, with 7 bases lining up with TRBD1. V was clipped by 10 bases and J by 6 bases; unmatched bases: 12. Looked up from germline, CDR1 is MDHEN and CDR2 is SYDVKM. The CDR3 has 13 amino acids. CDR3 in amino acids: CATHTVTGVEQYF. DNA of the CDR3: TGTGCCACCCACACCGTTACAGGGGTCGAGCAGTACTTC.

This clone was detected only a few times. This chain links TRBV5-1 with TRBJ1-2; D is possibly TRBD1 (5 bases). This CDR3 has 14 residues. The germline V gene encodes CDR1 SGHRS and CDR2 YFSETQ. The V end was cut by 2 bases, the J end by 6 bases, with 14 bases between. The CDR3 coding sequence is TGCGCCAGCAGCTTCCGGGGACCTGGAGATGGCTACACCTTC. Protein product: CASSFRGPGDGYTF.

CDR3: CASSPQGGTRNNQPQHF. The CDR3 nucleotides read TGTGCCAGCTCACCACAGGGGGGGACCCGTAATAATCAGCCCCAGCATTTT. The chain combines TRBV18 with TRBJ1-5; tentatively, D is TRBD1 (6 bases). The V end was cut by 1 base, the J end by 4 bases, with 17 bases between. Germline assignment: CDR1 KGHSH and CDR2 LQKENI. The CDR3 is 17 residues long.

The chain recombines TRBV5-4 with TRBJ2-4; D may be TRBD2 (6 bases). Trimming took 4 bases from V and 7 from J, leaving 12 bases between them. Germline V gives CDR1 SGHNT, CDR2 YYREEE (reference sequence). The CDR3 runs to 13 residues. The CDR3 DNA reads as TGTGCCAGCAGCCGGGGGACCCCCAACATTCAGTACTTC. This codes for CASSRGTPNIQYF.

The CDR3 nucleotides are TGTGCCAGCAGCTTGTATGGCGGAACCTCGATCAATGAGCAGTTCTTC. It is translated as CASSLYGGTSINEQFF. The V gene is TRBV5-6, the J gene TRBJ2-1; D gene uncertain. Trimming pared 1 base from V and 6 bases from J, leaving 17 bases between. This CDR3 contains 16 residues. Germline CDR1 reads SGHDT; CDR2 reads YYEEEE.

The chain carries TRBV15 and TRBJ1-4; TRBD1 matches 8 bases. Trimming cost V 10 bases and J 3 bases; bases outside gene matches: 4. Germline CDR1 is LNHNV and CDR2 is YYDKDF (reference sequence). The CDR3 extends over 13 amino acids. CDR3 in amino acids: CAIQGAANEKLFF. Written as DNA, the CDR3 is TGTGCCATCCAGGGGGCGGCTAATGAAAAACTGTTTTTT.

V usage is TRBV9 and J usage is TRBJ1-4; D uncertain. The CDR3 is 15 residues long. The V gene's germline CDR1 is SGDLS and CDR2 YYNGEE. V dropped 0 bases and J dropped 0 bases, with 6 bases sitting between them. CDR3 protein: CASSVGAATNEKLFF. The DNA for the CDR3 is TGTGCCAGCAGCGTAGGGGCAGCAACTAATGAAAAACTGTTTTTT.

This clone was seen more than once but under ten times. CDR3 in DNA: TGCGCCAGCAGCCAAGAGAGGACTTGGGGGGACCCACAAGAGACCCAGTACTTC. It is translated as CASSQERTWGDPQETQYF. The rearrangement uses TRBV4-1 and TRBJ2-5, with D perhaps matching TRBD2 (6 bases). The V and J ends lost 0 bases and 2 bases respectively, with 19 bases between them. CDR1 is MGHRA, CDR2 YSYEKL, per germline. The CDR3 extends over 18 amino acids.

Worth noting for this clone: This CDR3 is also generated by other DNA sequences in the sample. The chain combines TRBV5-1 with TRBJ2-7; 9 nucleotides line up with TRBD1. The V and J ends lost 4 bases and 4 bases, in that order; junction bases with no gene match: 15. The CDR3 consists of 17 residues. CDR1 and CDR2 (germline): SGHRS, YFSETQ. In nucleotides, the CDR3 is TGCGCCAGCAGCAATCCCCACGACAGGGGGAGTAAATACGAGCAGTACTTC. Translating gives CASSNPHDRGSKYEQYF.